This T cell receptor beta chain was identified in a study of siplizumab effects on memory and regulatory T cells. Study conclusions and caveats: Sequences below about 10^-5 frequency were poorly captured. As a result, only a minor fraction of alloreactive clones mapped to unstimulated subsets. It seemed that naive T cells were more diverse than memory cells and were major contributors to the alloresponse.

V shed 1 base and J shed 9 bases, with 13 bases lying between them. The CDR3 contains 14 residues. Germline V gives CDR1 MGHRA, CDR2 YSYEKL. This clone was observed a handful of times. What it recognizes is unknown. In each sample, roughly 97,000 TCR templates were assayed. Sequencing was performed with immunoSEQ multiplex PCR; in TCRdb, only in-frame clones are kept and a portion is missing. Of around 72,000 clones in the sample, more than 80% were seen once. The material sequenced was CD8+ T cells sorted from blood. The V and J genes are TRBV4-1 and TRBJ1-5; D may be TRBD1 (6 bases). This clonotype was obtained from a human donor in good health. CDR3 protein: CASSQGQGSLPQHF. The CDR3 DNA reads as TGCGCCAGCAGCCAAGGTCAGGGGTCTTTGCCCCAGCATTTT.